This record concerns one T cell receptor beta chain sequence. The source of the sample is a study of CD8+ T cells in alopecia areata. As the sequencing template, cDNA was produced by extracting RNA and reverse transcribing it. Using immunoSEQ multiplex PCR, the repertoire was profiled, and TCRdb retains in-frame clones only, with some absent. The sample lists 130,000 to 150,000 clones, over 70% occurring once. Obtained from alopecia areata patients were lesional scalp punch biopsies along with peripheral blood. Sorting of CD4+ and CD8+ T cells was performed on PBMCs. Trimming cost V 6 bases and J 2 bases, with 14 bases left between them. CDR3 size: 13 residues. Germline lookup yields CDR1 SQVTM and CDR2 ANQGSEA.

This chain joins TRBV29-1 and TRBJ2-7; TRBD2 is a possible D gene (5 bases). The input for sequencing was CD8+ T cells sorted from blood, taken at week 0. The sequence was collected from a human donor with alopecia areata. Here the CDR3 DNA reads TGCAGCGTCTATGAGGGCTGGGCCTACGAGCAGTACTTC. Translating gives CSVYEGWAYEQYF.